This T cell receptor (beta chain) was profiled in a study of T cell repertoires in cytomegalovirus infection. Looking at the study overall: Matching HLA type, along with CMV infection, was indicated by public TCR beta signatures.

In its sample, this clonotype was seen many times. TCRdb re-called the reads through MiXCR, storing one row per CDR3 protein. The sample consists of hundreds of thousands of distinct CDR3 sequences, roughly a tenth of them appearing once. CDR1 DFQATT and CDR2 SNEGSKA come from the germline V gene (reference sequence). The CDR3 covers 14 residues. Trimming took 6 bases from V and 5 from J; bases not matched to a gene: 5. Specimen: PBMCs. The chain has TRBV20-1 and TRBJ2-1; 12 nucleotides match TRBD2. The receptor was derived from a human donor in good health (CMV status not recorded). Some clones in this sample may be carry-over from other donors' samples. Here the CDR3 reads CSAGLAGRDNEQFF. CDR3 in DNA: TGCAGTGCCGGACTAGCGGGGCGAGACAATGAGCAGTTCTTC.